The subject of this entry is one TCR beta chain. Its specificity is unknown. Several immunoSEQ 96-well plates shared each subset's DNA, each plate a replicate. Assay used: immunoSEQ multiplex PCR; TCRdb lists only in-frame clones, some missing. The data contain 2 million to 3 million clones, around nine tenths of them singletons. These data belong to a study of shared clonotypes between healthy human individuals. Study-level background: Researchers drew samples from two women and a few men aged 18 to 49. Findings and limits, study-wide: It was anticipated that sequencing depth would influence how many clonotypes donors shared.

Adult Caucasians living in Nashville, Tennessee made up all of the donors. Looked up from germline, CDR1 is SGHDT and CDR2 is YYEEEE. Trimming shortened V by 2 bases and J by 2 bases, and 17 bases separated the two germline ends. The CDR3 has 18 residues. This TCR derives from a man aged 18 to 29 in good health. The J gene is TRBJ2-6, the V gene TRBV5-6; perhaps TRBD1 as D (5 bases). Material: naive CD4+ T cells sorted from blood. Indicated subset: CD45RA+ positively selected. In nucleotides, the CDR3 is TGTGCCAGCAGCTTTTTCAGGGATGTGGGGACTGGGGCCAACGTCCTGACTTTC. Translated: CASSFFRDVGTGANVLTF.